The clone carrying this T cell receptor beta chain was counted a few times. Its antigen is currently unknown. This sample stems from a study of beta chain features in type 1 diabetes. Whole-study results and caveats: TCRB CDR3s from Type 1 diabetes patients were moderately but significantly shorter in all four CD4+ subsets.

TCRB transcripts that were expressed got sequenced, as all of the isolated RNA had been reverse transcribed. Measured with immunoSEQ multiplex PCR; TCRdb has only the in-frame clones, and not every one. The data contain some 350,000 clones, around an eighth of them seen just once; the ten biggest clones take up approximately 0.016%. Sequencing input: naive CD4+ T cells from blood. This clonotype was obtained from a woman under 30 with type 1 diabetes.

CDR3 coding DNA: TGTGCCACCAAGGGACAGGGGACGTACAATGAGCAGTTCTTC. It codes for CATKGQGTYNEQFF. The chain is built from TRBV6-5 and TRBJ2-1; 10 bases are shared with TRBD1. This CDR3 contains 14 residues. Germline CDR1 and CDR2: MNHEY and SVGAGI. V was clipped by 10 bases and J by 4 bases; unmatched bases: 7.